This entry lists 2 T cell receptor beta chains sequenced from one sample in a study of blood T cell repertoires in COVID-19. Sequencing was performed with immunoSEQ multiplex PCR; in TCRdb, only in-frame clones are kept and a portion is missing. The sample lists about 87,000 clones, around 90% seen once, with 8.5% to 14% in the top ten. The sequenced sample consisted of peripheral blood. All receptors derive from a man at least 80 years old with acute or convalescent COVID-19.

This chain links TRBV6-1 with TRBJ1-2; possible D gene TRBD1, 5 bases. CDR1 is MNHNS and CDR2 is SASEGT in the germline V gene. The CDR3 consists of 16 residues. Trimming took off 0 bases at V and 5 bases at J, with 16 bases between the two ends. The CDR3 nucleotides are TGTGCCAGCAGTGAAGCCCCGGCGCAGGGCGGATATGGCTACACCTTC. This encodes CASSEAPAQGGYGYTF.

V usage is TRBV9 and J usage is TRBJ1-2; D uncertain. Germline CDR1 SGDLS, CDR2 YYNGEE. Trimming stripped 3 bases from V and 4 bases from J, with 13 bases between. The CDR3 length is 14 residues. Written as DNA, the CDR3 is TGTGCCAGCAGCGGTTCCGGGAGTTCCTATGGCTACACCTTC. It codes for CASSGSGSSYGYTF.